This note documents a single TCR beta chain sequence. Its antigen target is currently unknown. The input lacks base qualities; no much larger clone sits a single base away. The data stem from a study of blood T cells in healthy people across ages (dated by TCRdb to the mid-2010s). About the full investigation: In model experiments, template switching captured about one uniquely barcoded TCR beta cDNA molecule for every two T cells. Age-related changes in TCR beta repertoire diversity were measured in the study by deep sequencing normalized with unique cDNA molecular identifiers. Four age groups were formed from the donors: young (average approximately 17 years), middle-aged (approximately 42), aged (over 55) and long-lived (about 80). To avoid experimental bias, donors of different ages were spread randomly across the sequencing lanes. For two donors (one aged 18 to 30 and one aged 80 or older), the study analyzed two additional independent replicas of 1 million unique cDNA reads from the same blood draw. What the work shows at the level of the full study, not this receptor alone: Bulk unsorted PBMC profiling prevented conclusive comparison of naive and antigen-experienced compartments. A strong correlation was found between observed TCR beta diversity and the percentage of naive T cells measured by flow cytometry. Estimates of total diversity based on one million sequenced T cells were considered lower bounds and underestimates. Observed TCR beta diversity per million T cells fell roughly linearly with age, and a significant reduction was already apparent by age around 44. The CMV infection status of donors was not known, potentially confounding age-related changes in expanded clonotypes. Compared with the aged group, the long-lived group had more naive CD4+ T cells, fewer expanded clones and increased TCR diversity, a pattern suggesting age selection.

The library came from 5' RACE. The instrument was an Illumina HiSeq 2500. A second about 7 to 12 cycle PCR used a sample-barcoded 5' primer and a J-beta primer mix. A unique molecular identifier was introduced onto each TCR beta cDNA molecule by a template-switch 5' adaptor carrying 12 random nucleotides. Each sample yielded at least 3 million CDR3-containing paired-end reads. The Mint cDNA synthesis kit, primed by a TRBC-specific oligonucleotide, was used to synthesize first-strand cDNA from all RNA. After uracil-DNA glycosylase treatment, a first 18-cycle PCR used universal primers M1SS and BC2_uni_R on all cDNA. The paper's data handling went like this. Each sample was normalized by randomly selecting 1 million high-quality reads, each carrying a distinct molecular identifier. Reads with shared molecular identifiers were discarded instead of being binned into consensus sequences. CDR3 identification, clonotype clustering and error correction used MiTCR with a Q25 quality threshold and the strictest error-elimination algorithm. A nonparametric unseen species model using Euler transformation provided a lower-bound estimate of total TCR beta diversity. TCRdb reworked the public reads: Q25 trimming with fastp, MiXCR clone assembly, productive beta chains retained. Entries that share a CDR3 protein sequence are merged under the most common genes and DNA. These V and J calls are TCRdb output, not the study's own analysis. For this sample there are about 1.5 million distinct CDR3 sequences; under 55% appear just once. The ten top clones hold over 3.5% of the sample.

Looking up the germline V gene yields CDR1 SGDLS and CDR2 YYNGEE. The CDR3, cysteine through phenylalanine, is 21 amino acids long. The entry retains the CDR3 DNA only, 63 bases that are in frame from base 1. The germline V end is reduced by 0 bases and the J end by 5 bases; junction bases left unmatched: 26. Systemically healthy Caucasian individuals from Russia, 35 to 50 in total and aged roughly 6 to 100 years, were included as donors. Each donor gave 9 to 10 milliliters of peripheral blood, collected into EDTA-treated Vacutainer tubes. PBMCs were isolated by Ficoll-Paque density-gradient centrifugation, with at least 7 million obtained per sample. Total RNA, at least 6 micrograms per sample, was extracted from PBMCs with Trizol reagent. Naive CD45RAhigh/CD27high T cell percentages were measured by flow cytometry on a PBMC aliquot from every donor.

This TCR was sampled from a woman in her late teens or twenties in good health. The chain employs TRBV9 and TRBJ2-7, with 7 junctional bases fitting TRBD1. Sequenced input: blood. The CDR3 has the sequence CASSVEAMEPGHRGILDEQYF. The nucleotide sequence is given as TGTGCCAGCAGCGTAGAGGCGATGGAACCGGGCCACAGGGGTATACTGGACGAGCAGTACTTC.